Listed here are 14 T cell receptor beta chains from one sample, sequenced in a study of early T cells in non-severe SARS-CoV-2 infection. TCRdb fed the 5' RACE reads into MiXCR, producing one record per CDR3 protein. The sample consists of fewer than 45,000 distinct CDR3 sequences, 5.8% of them appearing once. Sequencing used whole blood. These receptors originate from an adult who was a healthcare worker with PCR-confirmed SARS-CoV-2 infection or an uninfected control (not recorded which).

This clonotype has ten or more counts. V usage is TRBV19 and J usage is TRBJ1-5; tentative D call: TRBD1 (5 bases). Per the germline V gene, CDR1 is LNHDA and CDR2 is SQIVND (reference sequence). The CDR3 loop spans 14 amino acids. Trimming shortened V by 6 bases and J by 7 bases, and 16 bases separated the two germline ends. The CDR3: CASRTWGSAQPQHF. The CDR3 nucleotides are TGTGCCAGTAGAACTTGGGGGTCGGCGCAGCCCCAGCATTTT.

This clonotype was found many times. This chain uses TRBV7-2 with TRBJ2-1, with D maybe TRBD1 (5 bases). The CDR3 consists of 16 residues. Germline CDR1 reads SGHTA; CDR2 reads FQGNSA. The germline V and J ends were trimmed by 2 bases and 7 bases, with 18 bases remaining between them. CDR3 sequence reads: CASSLRSRAGPNEQFF. CDR3 DNA sequence: TGTGCCAGCAGCTTACGATCTCGGGCAGGGCCTAATGAGCAGTTCTTC.

Ten or more counts support this clonotype. This chain connects TRBV5-4 to TRBJ2-1, with 10 bases lining up with TRBD2. The CDR3 sequence is 13 residues long. Germline CDR1 and CDR2: SGHNT and YYREEE (reference sequence). After removal of 4 bases from V and 9 bases from J, the junction contained 4 bases not matched to a gene. The DNA for the CDR3 is TGTGCCAGCAGCCCGGGACTAGCGACTGAGCAGTTCTTC. Translation gives CASSPGLATEQFF.

This clonotype has a count of ten or more. The V call is TRBV18, the J call TRBJ1-4, with unresolved D. Looked up from germline, CDR1 is KGHSH and CDR2 is LQKENI. There are 15 residues in the CDR3. V was trimmed by 3 bases and J by 6 bases, leaving 14 bases between them. Written as DNA, the CDR3 is TGTGCCAGCTCACCGGGGAGAAGAACGGATGAAAAACTGTTTTTT. Amino acids: CASSPGRRTDEKLFF.

The table lists this clonotype with many counts. This rearrangement joins TRBV5-1 to TRBJ2-7, with D uncertain. Germline V gene sequence: CDR1 SGHRS, CDR2 YFSETQ. The V and J ends lost 0 bases and 1 base respectively, with 8 bases between them. The CDR3 is 14 amino acids. The CDR3 here is CASSLVWGSYEQYF. The CDR3 bases are TGCGCCAGCAGCTTGGTCTGGGGATCCTACGAGCAGTACTTC.

This clonotype was observed many times. The chain uses TRBV6-2 or TRBV6-3 and TRBJ2-7; TRBD1 or TRBD2 may be the D gene (5 bases each). In germline, CDR1 is MNHEY, CDR2 SVGEGT. CDR3 size: 14 residues. V lost 5 bases and J lost 3, with 14 bases in between. CDR3 in amino acids: CASSARDGLYEQYF. DNA for the CDR3: TGTGCCAGCAGTGCCCGGGACGGTCTCTACGAGCAGTACTTC.

This clonotype was counted ten times or more. CDR3 in DNA: TGTGCCAGCAGCTTCACAGGCCTGGGACAGCCCCAGCATTTT. It codes for CASSFTGLGQPQHF. The rearrangement joins TRBV7-9 to TRBJ1-5, with a tentative D call TRBD1 (5 bases). The germline V and J ends were trimmed by 3 bases and 7 bases, with 13 bases remaining between them. The germline CDR1 and CDR2 sequences are SEHNR and FQNEAQ (reference sequence). There are 14 residues in the CDR3. The full variable domain, completed using reference TRBV7-9 and TRBJ1-5, is DTGVSQNPRHKITKRGQNVTFRCDPISEHNRLYWYRQTLGQGPEFLTYFQNEAQLEKSRLLSDRFSAERPKGSFSTLEIQRTEQGDSAMYLCASSFTGLGQPQHFGDGTRLSIL.

This clonotype was seen ten or more times. V is TRBV9 and J is TRBJ2-5; 10 positions match TRBD2. J lost 5 bases, V lost 0 bases, and 13 bases had no gene match. This CDR3 comprises 18 residues. Germline lookup yields CDR1 SGDLS and CDR2 YYNGEE. The CDR3 loop reads CASSVVAAGGPEKETQYF. DNA for the CDR3: TGTGCCAGCAGCGTAGTAGCAGCGGGAGGGCCTGAGAAGGAGACCCAGTACTTC.

This clonotype was seen many times. The chain joins TRBV9 to TRBJ1-2; TRBD1 is a possible D gene (6 bases). The CDR3 has 13 residues. Trimming cost V 5 bases and J 8 bases, with 16 bases left between them. Germline V gives CDR1 SGDLS, CDR2 YYNGEE. The DNA for the CDR3 is TGTGCCAGCAGTAATAGGGGGGGCATAGGCTACACCTTC. Encoded protein: CASSNRGGIGYTF.

This clonotype was recorded many times. This chain connects TRBV7-2 to TRBJ1-2, with TRBD1 matching over 7 bases. Germline V lookup: CDR1 SGHTA, CDR2 FQGNSA. After removal of 5 bases from V and 8 bases from J, the junction contained 8 bases not matched to a gene. The CDR3 contains 13 residues. In nucleotides, the CDR3 is TGTGCCAGCAGCCTGGGACAGCTCTTGGGCTACACCTTC. This translates into CASSLGQLLGYTF.

This clonotype was recorded many times. The chain couples TRBV9 to TRBJ1-1, with D perhaps matching TRBD1 (5 bases). V was cut by 0 bases and J by 5 bases, with 14 bases left in between. The CDR3 consists of 15 residues. Germline loops: CDR1 SGDLS, CDR2 YYNGEE. Here the CDR3 DNA reads TGTGCCAGCAGCGTAGAGGGGACCCCAGGTACTGAAGCTTTCTTT. Translating gives CASSVEGTPGTEAFF.

This clonotype appeared many times. J is TRBJ1-3 and V is TRBV27; D is uncertain. Trimming cost V 8 bases and J 0 bases, with 5 bases left between them. The CDR3 consists of 12 residues. Per the germline V gene, CDR1 is MNHEY and CDR2 is SMNVEV (reference sequence). CDR3 sequence reads: CASAGSGNTIYF. The CDR3 DNA is TGTGCCAGCGCCGGCTCTGGAAACACCATATATTTT.

This clonotype has at least ten counts. This chain uses TRBV27 with TRBJ2-3; D call uncertain. V lost 1 base, J lost 0 bases, and 5 bases lay in between. There are 14 residues in the CDR3. Germline loops: CDR1 MNHEY, CDR2 SMNVEV (reference sequence). CDR3 sequence (DNA): TGTGCCAGCAGTTTATTTCACAGCACAGATACGCAGTATTTT. Protein sequence: CASSLFHSTDTQYF.

This clonotype was seen ten or more times. The CDR3 here is CASRPYSGSYNEQFF. The CDR3 DNA reads as TGTGCCAGCAGGCCCTACAGTGGATCCTACAATGAGCAGTTCTTC. The rearrangement links TRBV2 to TRBJ2-1; D ambiguous. The CDR3 length is 15 residues. Germline V lookup: CDR1 SNHLY, CDR2 FYNNEI. V was shortened by 6 bases and J by 1 base, with 13 bases between the two germline ends.